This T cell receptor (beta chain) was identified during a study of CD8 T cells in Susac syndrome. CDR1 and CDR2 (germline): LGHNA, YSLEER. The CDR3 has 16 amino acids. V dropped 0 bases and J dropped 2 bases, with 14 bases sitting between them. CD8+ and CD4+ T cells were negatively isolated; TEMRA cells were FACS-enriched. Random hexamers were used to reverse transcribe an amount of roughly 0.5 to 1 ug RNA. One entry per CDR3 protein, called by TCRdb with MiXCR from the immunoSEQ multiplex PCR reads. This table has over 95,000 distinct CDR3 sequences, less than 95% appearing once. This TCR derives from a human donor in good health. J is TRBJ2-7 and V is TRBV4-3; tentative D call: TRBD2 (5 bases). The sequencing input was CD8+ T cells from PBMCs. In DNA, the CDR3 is TGCGCCAGCAGCCAAGATCGGGCGGACGGGACCTACGAGCAGTACTTC. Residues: CASSQDRADGTYEQYF.